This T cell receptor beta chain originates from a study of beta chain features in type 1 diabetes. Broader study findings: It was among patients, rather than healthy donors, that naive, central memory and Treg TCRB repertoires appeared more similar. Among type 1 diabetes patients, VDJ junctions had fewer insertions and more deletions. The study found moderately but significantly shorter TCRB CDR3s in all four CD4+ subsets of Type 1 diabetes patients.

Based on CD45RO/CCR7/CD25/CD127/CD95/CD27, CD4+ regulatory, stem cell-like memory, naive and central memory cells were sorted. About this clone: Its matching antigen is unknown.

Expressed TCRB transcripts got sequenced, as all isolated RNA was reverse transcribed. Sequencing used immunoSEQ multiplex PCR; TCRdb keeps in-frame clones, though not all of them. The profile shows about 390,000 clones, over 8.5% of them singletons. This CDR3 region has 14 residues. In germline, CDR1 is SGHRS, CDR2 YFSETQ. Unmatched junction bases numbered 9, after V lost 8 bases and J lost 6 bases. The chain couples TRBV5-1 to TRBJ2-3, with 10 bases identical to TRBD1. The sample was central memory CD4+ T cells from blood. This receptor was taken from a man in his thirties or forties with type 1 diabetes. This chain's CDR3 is CASAPGQGYDTQYF. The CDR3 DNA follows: TGCGCCAGTGCTCCGGGACAGGGGTACGATACGCAGTATTTT.